This T cell receptor beta chain was sequenced during a study of OX40 agonist ivuxolimab in advanced cancers. V was shortened by 7 bases and J by 0 bases, with 8 bases between the two germline ends. Germline values: CDR1 MNHEY, CDR2 SVGAGI. The CDR3 is 13 amino acids. This table comes from immunoSEQ multiplex PCR, and its TCRdb copy is limited to in-frame clones, with some not included. The sample shows around 58,000 clones, around nine tenths of them seen only once. The source material was CD4+ or CD8+ T cells sorted from blood, sampled in a trial of the OX40 agonist ivuxolimab. The chain joins TRBV6-5 to TRBJ2-3; D tentatively reads TRBD1 or TRBD2 (5 bases each). This sequence originates from an adult with an advanced solid tumor such as melanoma, head and neck, liver or kidney cancer. CDR3 residues: CASTGPSTDTQYF. CDR3 nucleotide sequence: TGTGCCAGCACGGGGCCTAGCACAGATACGCAGTATTTT.